What follows describes a single TCR beta chain. The antigen is not known. The data stem from a study of shared clonotypes between healthy human individuals. Overall study context: The cohort had two women and a few men, ages 18 to 49. The study, taken as a whole, reports: Represented diversity, genetic and exposure-history alike, was limited by few donors.

There are 16 residues in the CDR3. CDR1 is LGHNT and CDR2 is FRNRAP in the germline V gene. Trimming removed 5 bases from V and 4 bases from J; junction bases left unmatched: 8. Only in-frame clones appear in the TCRdb table, and some are missing; sequencing was by immunoSEQ multiplex PCR. The data hold about 2.4 million clones, with 80% to 95% observed a single time. The clonotype originates from a man aged 18 to 30 in good health. Some clones in this sample may be carry-over from other donors' samples. Material: naive CD4+ T cells from PBMCs. Described subset: CD45RA+ positively selected. The V and J genes are TRBV12-5 and TRBJ2-2; 9 nucleotides agree with TRBD1. This CDR3 is CASGGTGTGSTGELFF. CDR3 nucleotide sequence: TGTGCTAGTGGTGGAACCGGGACAGGGTCCACCGGGGAGCTGTTTTTT.